The next 27 T cell receptor beta chains were all read from a single sample in a study of CD8 T cells in ankylosing spondylitis (TCRdb year 2017). Library prep was done by 5' RACE. TCRdb names Illumina HiSeq 2500 as the instrument used. TCRdb handled the public reads itself, with Q25 trimming in fastp and clone calling in MiXCR, and kept productive beta chains. Merged by CDR3 protein, the rows form single entries marked with the most common genes and DNA. The sample table holds approximately 92,000 distinct CDR3 sequences, of which roughly 9.6% were seen once. The ten most abundant clones make up 4.5% to 5.5% of the sample. The source material was blood, either unsorted or a sorted T cell fraction (not recorded which). Source of these receptors: a male donor with ankylosing spondylitis or in good health (not recorded which).

This clonotype came up a few times. V gene TRBV6-5 combines with J gene TRBJ2-7, with 10 bases that match TRBD1. Germline V gene lookup returns CDR1 MNHEY and CDR2 SVGAGI. CDR3 length: 16 residues. After removal of 4 bases from V and 3 bases from J, the junction contained 9 bases not matched to a gene. DNA of the CDR3: TGTGCCAGCAGTTCGGCACCGGGACAGGGGCGCTACGAGCAGTACTTC. Amino acid sequence: CASSSAPGQGRYEQYF.

This clonotype was seen once. V and J are TRBV3-1 and TRBJ2-3; 14 bases align to TRBD2. With V trimmed by 8 bases and J by 4 bases, 17 bases remained unmatched. The germline V gene encodes CDR1 LGHDT and CDR2 YNNKEL (reference sequence). CDR3 length equals 19 residues. The CDR3 coding sequence is TGTGCCAGCTGTCCTACCCAAGGTGGACTAGCGGGGGGTTCAGATACGCAGTATTTT. This sequence encodes CASCPTQGGLAGGSDTQYF.

This clonotype was observed many times. The chain couples TRBV12-3 or TRBV12-4 to TRBJ1-2, with D hard to call. This CDR3 has 12 residues. Between the trimmed V and J ends, which lost 3 bases and 3 bases, there was a span of 5 bases. CDR3 in amino acids: CASSFGDYGYTF. CDR3 nucleotide sequence: TGTGCCAGCAGTTTTGGGGACTATGGCTACACCTTC.

This clonotype was observed many times. The chain is built from TRBV12-3 or TRBV12-4 and TRBJ2-7, with D perhaps being TRBD1 or TRBD2 (5 bases each). The CDR3 covers 16 residues. Trimming left V 1 base short and J 1 base short, with 14 bases between. CDR3 region: CASSLVRGRGSYEQYF. CDR3 sequence (DNA): TGTGCCAGCAGTTTAGTTCGGGGAAGGGGATCCTACGAGCAGTACTTC.

This clonotype came up many times. The chain employs TRBV29-1 and TRBJ1-1; 9 bases are a match to TRBD1. Germline V gene lookup returns CDR1 SQVTM and CDR2 ANQGSEA. J gave up 3 bases and V 3 bases, and 11 bases lay outside the gene matches. The CDR3 sequence is 16 residues long. The CDR3 region has the DNA TGCAGCGTTGACGGGACAGGGTTTGCGGGGGACACTGAAGCTTTCTTT. It is translated as CSVDGTGFAGDTEAFF.

Many counts were recorded for this clonotype. V and J are TRBV20-1 and TRBJ1-1; D remains unclear. Trimming took 0 bases from V and 1 from J, leaving 12 bases between them. Germline loops: CDR1 DFQATT, CDR2 SNEGSKA (reference sequence). The CDR3 length is 15 residues. The CDR3 loop reads CSARDVIDTNTEAFF. The CDR3 bases are TGCAGTGCTAGAGACGTTATCGACACGAACACTGAAGCTTTCTTT.

Comment on this clonotype: Given a much more abundant clone one base away, this may be a read error. The chain is built from TRBV20-1 and TRBJ2-1; 9 positions agree with TRBD1. CDR1 and CDR2 from the germline V gene are DFQATT and SNEGSKA (reference sequence). There are 13 residues in the CDR3. After removal of 5 bases from V and 9 bases from J, the junction contained 8 bases not matched to a gene. The CDR3 spells CSAGGTGNTEQFF. The DNA for the CDR3 is TGCAGTGCTGGCGGGACAGGGAACACTGAGCAGTTCTTC.

The gene calls are TRBV20-1 and TRBJ2-1; D tentatively reads TRBD1 or TRBD2 (5 bases each). The germline V and J ends were trimmed by 4 bases and 0 bases, with 19 bases remaining between them. This CDR3 has 17 residues. In germline, CDR1 is DFQATT, CDR2 SNEGSKA (reference sequence). The CDR3, as DNA: TGCAGTGCTAAAGACCCTTTGGGAGACAGCTCCTACAATGAGCAGTTCTTC. It translates to CSAKDPLGDSSYNEQFF.

This clonotype was detected many times. This chain connects TRBV25-1 to TRBJ2-7; D gene unclear. CDR1 and CDR2 (germline): MGHDK, SYGVNS. V lost 1 base and J 2 bases, leaving 9 bases between the germline ends. The CDR3 runs 14 residues. The DNA of the CDR3 is TGTGCCAGCAGTGAATGGAGTCACACCTACGAGCAGTACTTC. The encoded protein is CASSEWSHTYEQYF.

The rearrangement uses TRBV4-1 and TRBJ2-3; TRBD2 agrees at 9 bases. From germline, CDR1 is MGHRA and CDR2 YSYEKL. The CDR3 is 17 amino acids. The ends lost 2 bases at V and 3 bases at J; junction bases unmatched: 9. The CDR3 is CASSQTRRGGKTDTQYF. DNA for the CDR3: TGCGCCAGCAGCCAAACGAGGCGGGGGGGCAAAACAGATACGCAGTATTTT.

This clonotype has ten or more counts. The chain has TRBV24-1 and TRBJ2-5; no clear D. The germline gives CDR1 KGHDR, CDR2 SFDVKD. V was clipped by 2 bases and J by 3 bases, with 6 bases between them. The CDR3 is made up of 13 amino acids. The CDR3 bases are TGTGCCACCAGTGATTCCCCAAAAGAGACCCAGTACTTC. This translates into CATSDSPKETQYF.

The rearrangement joins TRBV12-3 or TRBV12-4 to TRBJ2-6; unclear D gene. V gave up 7 bases and J gave up 0 bases, with 7 bases separating them. The CDR3 is 14 amino acids. CDR3 nucleotide sequence: TGTGCCAGCATCCCAAACTCTGGGGCCAACGTCCTGACTTTC. This codes for CASIPNSGANVLTF.

This clonotype appeared a few times. This chain links TRBV14 with TRBJ2-5; D remains ambiguous. With 0 bases removed from V and 5 bases from J, the gap between germline ends came to 7 bases. Germline V gene lookup returns CDR1 SGHDN and CDR2 FVKESK. The CDR3 extends over 13 amino acids. The CDR3 is CASSQELGETQYF. As DNA, the CDR3 is TGTGCCAGCAGCCAAGAGTTAGGGGAGACCCAGTACTTC.

There are many counts of this clonotype. V usage is TRBV20-1 and J usage is TRBJ2-5, with unresolved D. Looked up from germline, CDR1 is DFQATT and CDR2 is SNEGSKA (reference sequence). This CDR3 is built from 13 residues. Trimming shortened V by 0 bases and J by 4 bases, and 9 bases separated the two germline ends. The CDR3 nucleotides are TGCAGTGCTAGAGACCCGGGTGGAGAGACCCAGTACTTC. This translates into CSARDPGGETQYF.

This clonotype was recorded many times. The genes are TRBV14 and TRBJ2-7, with TRBD1 as a possible D gene (6 bases). This CDR3 region has 13 residues. Between the trimmed V and J ends, which lost 9 bases and 3 bases, there was a span of 15 bases. Germline CDR1 is SGHDN and CDR2 is FVKESK. CDR3 coding DNA: TGTGCCAGTTCCGGGACAAACTTCTACGAGCAGTACTTC. Its translation is CASSGTNFYEQYF. Complete variable domain (other parts from reference TRBV14 and TRBJ2-7): EAGVTQFPSHSVIEKGQTVTLRCDPISGHDNLYWYRRVMGKEIKFLLHFVKESKQDESGMPNNRFLAERTGGTYSTLKVQPAELEDSGVYFCASSGTNFYEQYFGPGTRLTVT.

The chain links TRBV28 to TRBJ2-3; the D gene is possibly TRBD2 (5 bases). The CDR3 runs 13 residues. V was clipped by 6 bases and J by 6 bases, with 13 bases between them. Germline CDR1 and CDR2: MDHEN and SYDVKM. The CDR3 loop reads CASRHRGSDTQYF. DNA of the CDR3: TGTGCCAGCAGGCACCGGGGTTCCGATACGCAGTATTTT.

This clonotype was counted many times. V is TRBV5-1 and J is TRBJ2-1; 11 nucleotides agree with TRBD2. The germline CDR1 and CDR2 sequences are SGHRS and YFSETQ. The CDR3 runs 15 residues. The junction had 6 bases not matched to a gene; V was cut back by 3 bases and J by 7 bases. The CDR3 DNA sequence: TGCGCCAGCAGCTATACTAGCGGGGGAGGGAATGAGCAGTTCTTC. Protein: CASSYTSGGGNEQFF.

As regards this clonotype: Sequence at one end of the junction differs from germline and may be a read error. The chain recombines TRBV3-1 with TRBJ2-7; D assignment may be TRBD1 or TRBD2 (5 bases each). CDR3 length equals 17 residues. Germline V CDR1 and CDR2: LGHDT, YNNKEL (reference sequence). This chain's CDR3 is CATSQITTRDGAYEQYF. CDR3 in DNA: TGTGCCACCAGCCAGATTACGACACGGGACGGAGCCTACGAGCAGTACTTC.

This clonotype came up many times. The chain combines TRBV2 with TRBJ1-5; tentatively, D is TRBD1 (5 bases). Germline lookup yields CDR1 SNHLY and CDR2 FYNNEI. The length of the CDR3 is 11 residues. V was cut by 6 bases and J by 7 bases, with 7 bases left in between. The CDR3 reads CASRRTQPQHF. CDR3 coding DNA: TGTGCCAGCAGGAGGACACAGCCCCAGCATTTT.

The sample holds many counts of this clonotype. The V call is TRBV15, the J call TRBJ1-1; D gene ambiguous. This CDR3 contains 14 residues. With 1 base removed from V and 6 bases from J, the gap between germline ends came to 12 bases. Germline lookup yields CDR1 LNHNV and CDR2 YYDKDF (reference sequence). This CDR3 reads CATSRVVRSAEAFF. In DNA, the CDR3 is TGTGCCACCAGCAGAGTCGTCAGGTCTGCTGAAGCTTTCTTT.

This clonotype was picked up many times. The chain employs TRBV28 and TRBJ2-5; D remains unclear. The V end was cut by 2 bases, the J end by 7 bases, with 14 bases between. The germline V gene has CDR1 MDHEN and CDR2 SYDVKM. This CDR3 spans 14 amino acids. CDR3 amino acids: CASSLRVPKVTQYF. CDR3 sequence (DNA): TGTGCCAGCAGTTTACGAGTTCCGAAAGTGACCCAGTACTTC.

This clonotype showed up just a few times. The rearrangement uses TRBV29-1 and TRBJ1-1, with a weak D call TRBD1 (5 bases). Trimming cost V 2 bases and J 2 bases, with 15 bases left between them. CDR1 is SQVTM and CDR2 is ANQGSEA in the germline V gene. The CDR3 loop spans 15 amino acids. CDR3 sequence: CSVEPPPGSNTEAFF. As DNA, the CDR3 is TGCAGCGTTGAACCCCCCCCAGGGTCAAACACTGAAGCTTTCTTT.

This clonotype was counted ten times or more. This chain links TRBV15 with TRBJ2-1; 13 bases are a match to TRBD2. The germline V gene encodes CDR1 LNHNV and CDR2 YYDKDF (reference sequence). The CDR3 sequence is 15 residues long. The trim removed 4 bases at V and 7 bases at J, leaving 4 bases unmatched. This CDR3 reads CATSISGLAGNEQFF. The CDR3 DNA reads as TGTGCCACCAGCATCTCGGGACTAGCGGGGAATGAGCAGTTCTTC.

There are many counts of this clonotype. The chain's CDR3 is CASSQQPLSGGTQYF. DNA of the CDR3: TGCGCCAGCAGTCAACAGCCCCTTAGCGGAGGTACGCAGTATTTT. The chain links TRBV23-1 to TRBJ2-3; possible D gene TRBD2, 6 bases. TRBV23-1 is assigned to the ORF class and has an uncertain function. Trimming stripped 2 bases from V and 8 bases from J, with 17 bases between. The length of the CDR3 is 15 residues.

Many counts were recorded for this clonotype. Compared with germline, one end of the junction differs, possibly owing to a read error. The chain links TRBV7-7 to TRBJ2-3; D perhaps matches TRBD2 (6 bases). The CDR3 length is 15 residues. CDR1 is SSHAT, CDR2 FNYEAQ, per germline (reference sequence). The DNA of the CDR3 is TGTGCTAGCAGCCAGAACGCGGGGCCCACAGATACGCAGTATTTT. Translation gives CASSQNAGPTDTQYF.

This clonotype was seen repeatedly, ten times or more. CDR3 sequence (DNA): TGCAGCGTTGAAGTGTTTCGCCCCCCGACAGGGATGATTAACTATGGCTACACCTTC. Protein product: CSVEVFRPPTGMINYGYTF. The chain links TRBV29-1 to TRBJ1-2; 7 nucleotides agree with TRBD1. Germline V gives CDR1 SQVTM, CDR2 ANQGSEA. Trimming took 1 base from V and 1 from J; bases not matched to a gene: 18. CDR3 length equals 19 residues.

In this sample, this clonotype turned up many times. V and J are TRBV10-3 and TRBJ2-1; D remains unclear. This CDR3 region has 11 residues. V was cut by 4 bases and J by 7 bases, with 5 bases left in between. Germline-derived CDR1 and CDR2 are ENHRY and SYGVKD. The DNA of the CDR3 is TGTGCCATCAGTGTGAGAAATGAGCAGTTCTTC. This sequence encodes CAISVRNEQFF.